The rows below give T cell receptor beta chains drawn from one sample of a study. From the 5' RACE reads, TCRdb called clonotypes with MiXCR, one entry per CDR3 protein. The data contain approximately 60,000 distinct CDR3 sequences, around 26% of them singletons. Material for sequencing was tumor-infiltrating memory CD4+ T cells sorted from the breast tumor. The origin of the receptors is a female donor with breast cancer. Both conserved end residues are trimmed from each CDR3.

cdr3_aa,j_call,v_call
ASSLAGWDTDTQY,TRBJ2-3,TRBV28
DSRDRNSAEAF,TRBJ1-1,TRBV6-6
SVAGTANAYEQY,TRBJ2-7,TRBV29-1
ATRGVGDTQY,TRBJ2-3,TRBV24-1
AIRTGGGNLPLH,TRBJ1-6,TRBV10-3
ASSPGQGAQPQH,TRBJ1-5,TRBV12-3/TRBV12-4
ASSVSAQETQY,TRBJ2-5,TRBV6-1
ATSRDISTSGLHEQY,TRBJ2-7,TRBV15
ASSSDPTAGYDGYT,TRBJ1-2,TRBV7-2
ASSQDSSGRFVEQF,TRBJ2-1,TRBV4-3
ASSYRQGTTGELF,TRBJ2-2,TRBV5-1
AISPRLATDTQY,TRBJ2-3,TRBV24-1
ASSVTDLYEQY,TRBJ2-7,TRBV6-1
ASSQDWGQSYEQY,TRBJ2-7,TRBV4-3
ASSVDPDNSPLH,TRBJ1-6,TRBV9
ASSLGWNEETQY,TRBJ2-5,TRBV5-1
ASSQGGGTDTQY,TRBJ2-3,TRBV4-3
ASSLNGGETQY,TRBJ2-5,TRBV7-9
SADLDGQNTEAF,TRBJ1-1,TRBV20-1
ASSTQRGDERF,TRBJ2-1,TRBV6-1
ASSPGDRVKQPQH,TRBJ1-5,TRBV28
ASSSQPSGGSIQY,TRBJ2-4,TRBV7-2
ASSPGDTQY,TRBJ2-3,TRBV18
ASRGTGTGSGELF,TRBJ2-2,TRBV5-1
ASSLSEGDTQY,TRBJ2-3,TRBV5-6
ASSFSDRAAKTQY,TRBJ2-5,TRBV13
ASSLADWTGPQETQY,TRBJ2-5,TRBV7-8
ASSVHRGLEKLF,TRBJ1-4,TRBV25-1
ASSPTGATEAF,TRBJ1-1,TRBV12-3/TRBV12-4
ASSPLWGGRNTGELF,TRBJ2-2,TRBV5-1
ASKTGAIGEAF,TRBJ1-1,TRBV6-2/TRBV6-3
ASSPGQGNEQF,TRBJ2-1,TRBV5-1
ASSLVATAETQY,TRBJ2-5,TRBV11-1
ASSFRDTGPYEQY,TRBJ2-7,TRBV5-1
AGSLVGDTQY,TRBJ2-3,TRBV7-9
ATSRDGGGEQF,TRBJ2-1,TRBV15
ATARTQGYNEQF,TRBJ2-1,TRBV28
ASSPGLASTDTQY,TRBJ2-3,TRBV7-9
ASSDPQAHGAQH,TRBJ1-5,TRBV2
ASSLGYGGTDTQY,TRBJ2-3,TRBV7-9
ANEPSGSFGGTDTQY,TRBJ2-3,TRBV2
ASSSSHQPQH,TRBJ1-5,TRBV21-1
SVGSRANTEAF,TRBJ1-1,TRBV29-1
ASSNLDRGQETQY,TRBJ2-5,TRBV6-5
SARRDSYQPQH,TRBJ1-5,TRBV20-1
ASSPDLAGGPSDTQY,TRBJ2-3,TRBV5-1
ASSQGAFTEAF,TRBJ1-1,TRBV4-3
ASSYGAGRTYEQY,TRBJ2-7,TRBV5-1
SAGWASAYNEQF,TRBJ2-1,TRBV20-1
ASSRIDRAYEQY,TRBJ2-7,TRBV7-2